Sequencing of this TCR beta chain was carried out in a study of OX40 agonist ivuxolimab in advanced cancers. The overall study: Males comprised 82.7% of the group, whose mean age was around 62 years (range about 20 to 90).

The CDR3 has 14 residues. V was trimmed by 7 bases and J by 2 bases, leaving 15 bases between them. Germline-derived CDR1 and CDR2 are LNHDA and SQIVND (reference sequence). Sampled blood was obtained at baseline, cycle 4 day 1, and cycle 7 day 1. Concerning this clone: No antigen is known for it.

General study results and limits: Clones of CD4+ and CD8+ blood T cells grew by week 6 at doses of 0.1 to 3.0 mg/kg.

Produced via immunoSEQ multiplex PCR; TCRdb's table is partial and in-frame only. The sample holds about 48,000 clones, 80% to 90% seen once. The source was CD4+ or CD8+ T cells sorted from blood, collected in a trial of the OX40 agonist ivuxolimab. The rearrangement links TRBV19 to TRBJ2-7; possibly TRBD2 for D (5 bases). The origin of this receptor is an adult with an advanced solid tumor such as melanoma, head and neck, liver or kidney cancer. The CDR3, as DNA: TGTGCCAGTACTAGCTTTGAATTCCCCTACGAGCAGTACTTC. Its protein is CASTSFEFPYEQYF.